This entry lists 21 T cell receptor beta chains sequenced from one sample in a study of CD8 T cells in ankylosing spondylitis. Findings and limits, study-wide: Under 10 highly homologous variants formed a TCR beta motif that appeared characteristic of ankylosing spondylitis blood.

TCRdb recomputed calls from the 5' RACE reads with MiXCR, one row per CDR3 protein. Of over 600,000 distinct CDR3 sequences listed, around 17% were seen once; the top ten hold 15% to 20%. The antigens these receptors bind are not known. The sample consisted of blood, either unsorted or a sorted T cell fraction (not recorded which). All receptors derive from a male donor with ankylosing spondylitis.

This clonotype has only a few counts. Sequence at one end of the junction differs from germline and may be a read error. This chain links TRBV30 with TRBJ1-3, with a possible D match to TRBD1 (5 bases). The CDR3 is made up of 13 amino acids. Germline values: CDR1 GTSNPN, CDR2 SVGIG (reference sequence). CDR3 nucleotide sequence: TGTGCCTGGACCCCAAAAGGAGGGACCCCACGGAGTTTT. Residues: CAWTPKGGTPRSF.

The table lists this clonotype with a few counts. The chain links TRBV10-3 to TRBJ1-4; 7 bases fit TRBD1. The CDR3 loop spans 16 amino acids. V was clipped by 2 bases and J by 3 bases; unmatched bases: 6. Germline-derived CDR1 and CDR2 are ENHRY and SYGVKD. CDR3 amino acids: CAISERQGESNEKLFF. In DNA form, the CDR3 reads TGTGCCATCAGTGAGAGGCAGGGGGAATCTAATGAAAAACTGTTTTTT.

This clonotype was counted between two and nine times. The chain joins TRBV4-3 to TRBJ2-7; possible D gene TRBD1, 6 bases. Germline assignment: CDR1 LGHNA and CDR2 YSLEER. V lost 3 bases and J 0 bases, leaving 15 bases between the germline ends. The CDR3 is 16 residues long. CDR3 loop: CASSQDTGLPSYEQYF. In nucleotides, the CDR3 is TGCGCCAGCAGCCAGGACACAGGGCTACCCTCCTACGAGCAGTACTTC.

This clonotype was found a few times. The DNA of the CDR3 is TGCAGTGCTAGTCGGTCCACCGGGGAGCTGTTTTTT. Amino acids: CSASRSTGELFF. The V call is TRBV20-1, the J call TRBJ2-2; D is unclear. Germline loops: CDR1 DFQATT, CDR2 SNEGSKA (reference sequence). The CDR3 runs to 12 residues. V dropped 3 bases and J dropped 4 bases, with 6 bases sitting between them.

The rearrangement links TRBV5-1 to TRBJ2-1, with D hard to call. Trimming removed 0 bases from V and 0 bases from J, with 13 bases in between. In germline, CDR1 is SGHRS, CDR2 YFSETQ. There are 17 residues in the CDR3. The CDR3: CASSLDWWDVSYNEQFF. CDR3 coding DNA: TGCGCCAGCAGCTTGGATTGGTGGGATGTCTCCTACAATGAGCAGTTCTTC.

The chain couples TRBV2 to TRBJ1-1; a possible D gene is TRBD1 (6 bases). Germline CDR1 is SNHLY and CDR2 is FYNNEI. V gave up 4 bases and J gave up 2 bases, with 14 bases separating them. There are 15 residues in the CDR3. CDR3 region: CASSVRGRANTEAFF. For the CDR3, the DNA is TGTGCCAGCAGTGTGCGGGGGCGAGCTAACACTGAAGCTTTCTTT.

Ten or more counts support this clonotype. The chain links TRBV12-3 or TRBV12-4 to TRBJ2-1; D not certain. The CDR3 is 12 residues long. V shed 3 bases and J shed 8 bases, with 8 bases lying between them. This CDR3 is CASSFKEYEQFF. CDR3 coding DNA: TGTGCCAGCAGTTTTAAGGAATATGAGCAGTTCTTC.

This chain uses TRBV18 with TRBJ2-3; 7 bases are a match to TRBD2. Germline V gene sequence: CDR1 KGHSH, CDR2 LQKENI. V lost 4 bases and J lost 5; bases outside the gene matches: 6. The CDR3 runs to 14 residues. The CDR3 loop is CASSRGGSLDTQYF. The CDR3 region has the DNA TGTGCCAGCTCACGTGGCGGGAGCTTAGATACGCAGTATTTT.

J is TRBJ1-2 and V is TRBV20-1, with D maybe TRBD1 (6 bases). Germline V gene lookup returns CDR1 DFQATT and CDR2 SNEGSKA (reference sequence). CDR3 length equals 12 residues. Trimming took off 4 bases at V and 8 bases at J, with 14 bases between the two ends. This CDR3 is CSATWTAEGYTF. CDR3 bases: TGCAGTGCTACCTGGACAGCCGAAGGCTACACCTTC.

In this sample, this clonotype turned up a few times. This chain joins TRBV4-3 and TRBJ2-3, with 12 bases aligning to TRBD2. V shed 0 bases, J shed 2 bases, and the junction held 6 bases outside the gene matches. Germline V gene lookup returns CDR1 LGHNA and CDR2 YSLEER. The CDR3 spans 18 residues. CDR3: CASSQDGGLAGPTDTQYF. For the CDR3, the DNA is TGCGCCAGCAGCCAAGATGGTGGACTAGCGGGACCCACAGATACGCAGTATTTT.

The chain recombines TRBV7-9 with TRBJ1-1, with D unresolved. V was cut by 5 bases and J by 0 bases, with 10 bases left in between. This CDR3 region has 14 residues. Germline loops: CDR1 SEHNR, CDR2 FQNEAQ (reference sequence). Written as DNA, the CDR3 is TGTGCCAGCAGCCCACACGCCTTGAACACTGAAGCTTTCTTT. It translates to CASSPHALNTEAFF.

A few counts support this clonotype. In nucleotides, the CDR3 is TGTGCCAGCGGGGGAGCCGGGCCTCCAAACACTGAAGCTTTCTTT. It encodes CASGGAGPPNTEAFF. This chain connects TRBV2 to TRBJ1-1; possibly TRBD1 for D (5 bases). The CDR3 has 15 residues. V lost 8 bases and J lost 2, with 18 bases in between. Germline lookup yields CDR1 SNHLY and CDR2 FYNNEI.

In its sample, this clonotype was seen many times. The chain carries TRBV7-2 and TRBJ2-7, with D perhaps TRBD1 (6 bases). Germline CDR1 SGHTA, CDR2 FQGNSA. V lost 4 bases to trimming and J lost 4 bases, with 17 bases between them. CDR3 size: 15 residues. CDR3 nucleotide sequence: TGTGCCAGCAGCTATAACCGGGACACCCTTTACGAGCAGTACTTC. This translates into CASSYNRDTLYEQYF. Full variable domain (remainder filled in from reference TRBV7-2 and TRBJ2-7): GAGVSQSPSNKVTEKGKDVELRCDPISGHTALYWYRQSLGQGLEFLIYFQGNSAPDKSGLPSDRFSAERTGGSVSTLTIQRTQQEDSAVYLCASSYNRDTLYEQYFGPGTRLTVT.

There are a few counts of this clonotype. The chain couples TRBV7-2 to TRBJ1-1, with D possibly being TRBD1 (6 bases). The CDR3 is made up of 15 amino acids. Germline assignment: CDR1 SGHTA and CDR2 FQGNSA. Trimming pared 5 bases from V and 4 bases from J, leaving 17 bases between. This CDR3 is CASSPTRTGSTEAFF. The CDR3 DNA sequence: TGTGCCAGCAGCCCTACGCGCACAGGGAGCACTGAAGCTTTCTTT.

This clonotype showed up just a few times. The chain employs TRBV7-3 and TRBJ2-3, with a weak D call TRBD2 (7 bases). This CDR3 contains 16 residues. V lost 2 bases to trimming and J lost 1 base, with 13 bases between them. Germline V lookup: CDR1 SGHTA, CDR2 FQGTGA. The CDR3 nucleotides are TGTGCCAGCAGCTTACGTGGGGGGGCGGGCACAGATACGCAGTATTTT. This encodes CASSLRGGAGTDTQYF. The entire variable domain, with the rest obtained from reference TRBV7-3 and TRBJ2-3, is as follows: GAGVSQTPSNKVTEKGKYVELRCDPISGHTALYWYRQSLGQGPEFLIYFQGTGAADDSGLPNDRFFAVRPEGSVSTLKIQRTERGDSAVYLCASSLRGGAGTDTQYFGPGTRLTVL.

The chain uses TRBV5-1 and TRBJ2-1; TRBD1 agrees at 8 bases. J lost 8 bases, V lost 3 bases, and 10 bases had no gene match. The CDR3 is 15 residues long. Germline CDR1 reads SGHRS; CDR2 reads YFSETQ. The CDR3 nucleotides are TGCGCCAGCAGCTGGCGAGTGACAGGGGTGGATGAGCAGTTCTTC. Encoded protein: CASSWRVTGVDEQFF.

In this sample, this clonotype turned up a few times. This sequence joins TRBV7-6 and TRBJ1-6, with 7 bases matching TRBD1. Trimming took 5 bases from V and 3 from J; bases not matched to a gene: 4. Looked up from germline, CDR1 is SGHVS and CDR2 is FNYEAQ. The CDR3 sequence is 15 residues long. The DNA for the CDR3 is TGTGCCAGCAGCGTAACAGGGGACTATAATTCACCCCTCCACTTT. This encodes CASSVTGDYNSPLHF.

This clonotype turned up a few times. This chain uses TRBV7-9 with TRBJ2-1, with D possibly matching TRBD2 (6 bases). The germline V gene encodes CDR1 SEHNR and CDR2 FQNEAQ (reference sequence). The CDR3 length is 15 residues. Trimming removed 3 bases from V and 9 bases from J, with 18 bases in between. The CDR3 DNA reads TGTGCCAGCAGCTTTTCTCTGGGGGGAGATTTTGAGCAGTTCTTC. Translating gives CASSFSLGGDFEQFF.

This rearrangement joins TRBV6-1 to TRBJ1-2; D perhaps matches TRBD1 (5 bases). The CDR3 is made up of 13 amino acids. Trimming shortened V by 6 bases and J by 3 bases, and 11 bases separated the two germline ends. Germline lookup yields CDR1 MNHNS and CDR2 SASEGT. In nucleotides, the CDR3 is TGTGCCAGCAGGGGGACTCTTTACTATGGCTACACCTTC. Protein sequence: CASRGTLYYGYTF.

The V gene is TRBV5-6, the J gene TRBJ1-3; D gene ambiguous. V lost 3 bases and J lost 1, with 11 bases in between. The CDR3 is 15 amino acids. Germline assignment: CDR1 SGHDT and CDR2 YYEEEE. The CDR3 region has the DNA TGTGCCAGCAGCTCCAGAGTACGGTCTGGAAACACCATATATTTT. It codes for CASSSRVRSGNTIYF.

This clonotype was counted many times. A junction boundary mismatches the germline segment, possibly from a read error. The CDR3 spells CASSLTGHNEQFF. The CDR3 DNA reads as TGTGCTAGCAGCCTAACAGGGCACAATGAGCAGTTCTTC. V is TRBV7-7 and J is TRBJ2-1, with TRBD1 as a possible D gene (6 bases). The CDR3 runs to 13 residues. The germline gives CDR1 SSHAT, CDR2 FNYEAQ (reference sequence).